What follows is one TCR beta chain and its context. Its antigen remains unidentified. Reverse transcribed after extraction, RNA yielded cDNA as the sequencing template. Produced via immunoSEQ multiplex PCR; TCRdb's table is partial and in-frame only. The sample gives more than 75,000 clones, 41% of which show up once; 1% to 1.5% is in the top ten. This specimen belongs to a study of CD8+ T cells in alopecia areata. Study in general: Patients in the treated group were given tofacitinib by mouth, 5 to 10 mg twice a day. Overall study findings and caveats: Possibly as an HLA-related effect, TCR sharing across patients appeared less clear than in mice. An increase in clonality over normal scalp was evident in lesional scalp, especially alopecia totalis/universalis.

V lost 6 bases, J lost 0 bases, and 2 bases stayed unmatched. The germline V gene encodes CDR1 SGHDN and CDR2 FVKESK. This CDR3 has 14 amino acids. Material for sequencing was CD4+ T cells sorted from blood. The rearrangement uses TRBV14 and TRBJ2-3; the match to TRBD2 covers 8 bases. This receptor was identified in a human donor with alopecia areata. CDR3 region: CASRTGGSTDTQYF. In nucleotides, the CDR3 is TGTGCCAGCAGGACGGGGGGGAGCACAGATACGCAGTATTTT. The complete variable domain, with remaining parts taken from reference TRBV14 and TRBJ2-3, reads EAGVTQFPSHSVIEKGQTVTLRCDPISGHDNLYWYRRVMGKEIKFLLHFVKESKQDESGMPNNRFLAERTGGTYSTLKVQPAELEDSGVYFCASRTGGSTDTQYFGPGTRLTVL.